This TCR beta chain originates from a study of blood T cell repertoires in COVID-19. Participant reports of clinical history set cohort assignment. Authors' data handling: It was from reference gene primer amplification that nucleated cell counts were estimated. Sequencing was performed with immunoSEQ multiplex PCR; in TCRdb, only in-frame clones are kept and a portion is missing. For V, J and clone size, that table is used; D and trimming come from the DNA. Of fewer than 250,000 clones in the sample, 84% are singletons; the top ten hold approximately 6.8%. Trimming cost V 1 base and J 5 bases, with 10 bases left between them. Germline V gives CDR1 SGHDT, CDR2 YYEEEE. This CDR3 is built from 14 residues.

The chain has TRBV5-6 and TRBJ1-5; D remains unclear. This receptor was taken from a woman between 40 and 55 years old who had recovered from COVID-19. Material for sequencing was PBMCs or T cells enriched from blood (not recorded which). CDR3 in DNA: TGTGCCAGCAGCTTGTACCGCGGGGATCAGCCCCAGCATTTT. It is translated as CASSLYRGDQPQHF. Drawing the rest from reference TRBV5-6 and TRBJ1-5, the complete variable domain is DAGVTQSPTHLIKTRGQQVTLRCSPKSGHDTVSWYQQALGQGPQFIFQYYEEEERQRGNFPDRFSGHQFPNYSSELNVNALLLGDSALYLCASSLYRGDQPQHFGDGTRLSIL.